This T cell receptor beta chain was sequenced during a study of control samples from healthy donors and cancer patients. V lost 3 bases to trimming and J lost 4 bases; unmatched junction nucleotides: 2. This CDR3 has 13 amino acids. Looked up from germline, CDR1 is MDHEN and CDR2 is SYDVKM. Some clones are missing from TCRdb's copy, which holds only in-frame ones; the method was immunoSEQ multiplex PCR. The sample yields approximately 40,000 clones, roughly 65% seen once. As concerns this clone: The same CDR3 also results from other DNA sequences found in this sample.

The clonotype was recovered from a male donor with melanoma. The chain joins TRBV28 to TRBJ2-5; 7 bases match TRBD2. Source material: formalin-fixed, paraffin-embedded tissue. The chain's CDR3 is CASSFGGRETQYF. Written as DNA, the CDR3 is TGTGCCAGCAGTTTCGGGGGGAGAGAGACCCAGTACTTC. Filled out from reference TRBV28 and TRBJ2-5, the complete variable domain reads DVKVTQSSRYLVKRTGEKVFLECVQDMDHENMFWYRQDPGLGLRLIYFSYDVKMKEKGDIPEGYSVSREKKERFSLILESASTNQTSMYLCASSFGGRETQYFGPGTRLLVL.